This TCR beta chain emerged from a study of T cell clones after liver transplantation. In the study overall: Samples came from ITN030ST, which attempted immunosuppression withdrawal within 2 years of liver transplantation. TCRbeta sequencing after a pre-transplant mixed lymphocyte reaction identified graft-donor-reactive clones, later tracked in post-transplant blood. At least one year of complete immunosuppression withdrawal without enzymes over twice normal defined tolerance.

Profiled with immunoSEQ multiplex PCR; TCRdb holds only in-frame clones, not every one. The table lists approximately 55,000 clones, 70% to 75% of them singletons. Study results and caveats: Graft donor-reactive T cells may have migrated into the graft rather than being deleted.

On this clone: Antigen: not known.

This clonotype was obtained from a human donor who received a liver transplant. Here the sequenced sample was CD4+ T cells from blood, taken before liver transplant.

The CDR3 loop reads CASSLRGETQYF. CDR3 in DNA: TGTGCCAGCAGCTTAAGGGGAGAGACCCAGTACTTC. The chain recombines TRBV7-2 with TRBJ2-5; tentatively, D is TRBD1 (5 bases). CDR1 is SGHTA, CDR2 FQGNSA, per germline. The CDR3 has 12 residues. V lost 2 bases and J 4 bases, leaving 5 bases between the germline ends.